This paragraph covers one T cell receptor (beta chain) sequence. The antigen is not known. The data are from a study of T cell responses to AZD1222 COVID-19 vaccine. Findings of the study overall: Reportedly, nearly half of unique spike TCRs recognized epitopes outside B.1.351/B.1.1.7 mutations. Donors, mostly white British, included more females; clonal diversity was possibly underestimated. Increases in Spike-specific TCR breadth and depth were seen after two AZD1222 doses.

V gave up 6 bases and J gave up 11 bases, with 13 bases separating them. The V gene's germline CDR1 is MNHEY and CDR2 SMNVEV (reference sequence). The CDR3 loop spans 11 amino acids. Clones were read by immunoSEQ multiplex PCR, and TCRdb kept only the in-frame ones, dropping some. The sample contains 150,000 or so clones, about 91% of which appear only once. V is TRBV27 and J is TRBJ1-1; D is possibly TRBD1 (5 bases). The TCR comes from an adult in good health. This specimen was peripheral blood, taken on day 0 of AZD1222 vaccination. Here the CDR3 reads CASSLGGKAFF. The CDR3 region has the DNA TGTGCCAGCAGCTTGGGGGGGAAGGCTTTCTTT.